Listed below are T cell receptor beta chains from one sample, sequenced in a study of early T cells in non-severe SARS-CoV-2 infection. TCRdb independently ran MiXCR on the 5' RACE reads; one entry per CDR3 protein. The sample holds about 46,000 distinct CDR3 sequences, roughly 5.7% seen once. Here the sequenced sample was whole blood, taken at baseline. The receptors originated from an adult who was a healthcare worker with PCR-confirmed SARS-CoV-2 infection or an uninfected control (not recorded which). CDR3s include the opening cysteine and the closing phenylalanine or tryptophan. A D gene is named only where the DNA matches it firmly. Only part of the rows carry a size: once, few, many, or a class if the clone is expanded.

clone_size: many
cdr3_length: 15
j_call: TRBJ2-7
d_call: TRBD1
v_call: TRBV6-6
cdr3_nt: TGTGCCAGCAGTTACCCGACAGGGCGATCCTACGAGCAGTACTTC
cdr3_aa: CASSYPTGRSYEQYF

clone_size: many
cdr3_length: 15
j_call: TRBJ2-3
d_call: -
v_call: TRBV7-3
cdr3_nt: TGTGCCAGCAGCTTAACGACCAGTTTGACAGATACGCAGTATTTT
cdr3_aa: CASSLTTSLTDTQYF

clone_size: many
cdr3_length: 14
j_call: TRBJ2-3
d_call: -
v_call: TRBV2
cdr3_nt: TGTGCCAGCAGTGATAGGCAGGGGACAGATACGCAGTATTTT
cdr3_aa: CASSDRQGTDTQYF

clone_size: many
cdr3_length: 17
j_call: TRBJ2-2
d_call: -
v_call: TRBV7-9
cdr3_nt: TGTGCCAGCAGCCCATCGCGCGGGGGCACGAACACCGGGGAGCTGTTTTTT
cdr3_aa: CASSPSRGGTNTGELFF

clone_size: many
cdr3_length: 15
j_call: TRBJ2-1
d_call: -
v_call: TRBV6-4
cdr3_nt: TGTGCCAGCAGTACGGCCTGGACAGCCTACAATGAGCAGTTCTTC
cdr3_aa: CASSTAWTAYNEQFF

clone_size: -
cdr3_length: 15
j_call: TRBJ2-3
d_call: -
v_call: TRBV25-1
cdr3_nt: TGTGCCAGCAGTGAAGGGGGACTGATCACAGATACGCGGTATTTT
cdr3_aa: CASSEGGLITDTRYF

clone_size: few
cdr3_length: 15
j_call: TRBJ1-2
d_call: -
v_call: TRBV4-1
cdr3_nt: TGCGCCAGCAGCCAAGAGTCGAGCAGGGGATATGGCTACACCTTC
cdr3_aa: CASSQESSRGYGYTF

clone_size: many
cdr3_length: 15
j_call: TRBJ2-7
d_call: -
v_call: TRBV20-1
cdr3_nt: TGCAGTGCTCTCCCCGTGATAGCGAGCGCCTACGAGCAGTACTTC
cdr3_aa: CSALPVIASAYEQYF

clone_size: few
cdr3_length: 13
j_call: TRBJ2-7
d_call: -
v_call: TRBV6-6
cdr3_nt: TGTGCCAGCAGCCTTGGGGAGACGATCGAGCAGTACTTC
cdr3_aa: CASSLGETIEQYF

clone_size: -
cdr3_length: 14
j_call: TRBJ2-2
d_call: TRBD1
v_call: TRBV7-9
cdr3_nt: TGTGCCATGACGGGACAGGGCTACACCGGGGAGCTGTTTTTT
cdr3_aa: CAMTGQGYTGELFF

clone_size: few
cdr3_length: 14
j_call: TRBJ2-7
d_call: TRBD1
v_call: TRBV29-1
cdr3_nt: TGCAGCGTAGCCTTGACAGGGTATAGCTACGAGCAGTACTTC
cdr3_aa: CSVALTGYSYEQYF

clone_size: -
cdr3_length: 15
j_call: TRBJ2-7
d_call: TRBD2
v_call: TRBV20-1
cdr3_nt: TGCAGTGCTAGACACGGGACTAGCGGGAACTACGAGCAGTACTTC
cdr3_aa: CSARHGTSGNYEQYF

clone_size: once
cdr3_length: 16
j_call: TRBJ2-2
d_call: TRBD1
v_call: TRBV3-1
cdr3_nt: TGTGCCAGCAGCCGCGGACAGGGGACGAACACCGGGGAGCTGTTTTTT
cdr3_aa: CASSRGQGTNTGELFF

clone_size: -
cdr3_length: 13
j_call: TRBJ1-5
d_call: -
v_call: TRBV20-1
cdr3_nt: TGCAGTGCTAGTCAATTTCAGGCCCAGCCCCAGCATTTT
cdr3_aa: CSASQFQAQPQHF

clone_size: many
cdr3_length: 14
j_call: TRBJ1-6
d_call: TRBD1
v_call: TRBV6-5
cdr3_nt: TGTGCCAGCAGTCCGACAGGGGGTAGATCACCCCTCCACTTT
cdr3_aa: CASSPTGGRSPLHF

clone_size: many
cdr3_length: 17
j_call: TRBJ2-2
d_call: TRBD2
v_call: TRBV19
cdr3_nt: TGTGCCAGTAGTATAGGGGCTAGCGGGAGGGCCATCGGGGAGCTGTTTTTT
cdr3_aa: CASSIGASGRAIGELFF

clone_size: many
cdr3_length: 12
j_call: TRBJ2-7
d_call: -
v_call: TRBV12-3/TRBV12-4
cdr3_nt: TGTGCCAGCAGTCCTTACATGGACGAGCAGTACTTC
cdr3_aa: CASSPYMDEQYF

clone_size: -
cdr3_length: 16
j_call: TRBJ2-2
d_call: -
v_call: TRBV29-1
cdr3_nt: TGCAGCGCTGCGTTTCCTCCGGGGGCAGTCACCGGGGAGCTGTTTTTT
cdr3_aa: CSAAFPPGAVTGELFF

clone_size: many
cdr3_length: 17
j_call: TRBJ2-3
d_call: -
v_call: TRBV23-1
cdr3_nt: TGCGCCAGCAGTCAATCAGGCCAGGCCCACGGCGCAGATACGCAGTATTTT
cdr3_aa: CASSQSGQAHGADTQYF

clone_size: many
cdr3_length: 19
j_call: TRBJ2-5
d_call: -
v_call: TRBV15
cdr3_nt: TGTGCCACCAGCAGAGATTTTTCTAGCGCTACTCATTCGCAAGAGACCCAGTACTTC
cdr3_aa: CATSRDFSSATHSQETQYF

clone_size: many
cdr3_length: 12
j_call: TRBJ2-6
d_call: -
v_call: TRBV7-9
cdr3_nt: TGTGCCAGTGTTTCTGGGGCCAACGTCCTGACTTTC
cdr3_aa: CASVSGANVLTF

clone_size: few
cdr3_length: 15
j_call: TRBJ2-6
d_call: -
v_call: TRBV3-1
cdr3_nt: TGTGCCAGCAGCCAACCGGGCGTGGGGGCCAACGTCCTGACTTTC
cdr3_aa: CASSQPGVGANVLTF

clone_size: many
cdr3_length: 14
j_call: TRBJ2-5
d_call: -
v_call: TRBV27
cdr3_nt: TGTGCCAGCAGACTACGGGCGGTCGGGGAGACCCAGTACTTC
cdr3_aa: CASRLRAVGETQYF

clone_size: many
cdr3_length: 12
j_call: TRBJ2-2
d_call: -
v_call: TRBV7-9
cdr3_nt: TGTGCCAGCAGCACCCCCACTGGGGAGCTGTTTTTT
cdr3_aa: CASSTPTGELFF

clone_size: many
cdr3_length: 13
j_call: TRBJ2-1
d_call: TRBD2
v_call: TRBV28
cdr3_nt: TGTGCCAGCAGTAGCGGGACCTACAATGAGCAGTTCTTC
cdr3_aa: CASSSGTYNEQFF

clone_size: many
cdr3_length: 12
j_call: TRBJ2-7
d_call: -
v_call: TRBV3-1
cdr3_nt: TGTGCCAGCAGCCAACAGGGAGGCGAGCAGTACTTC
cdr3_aa: CASSQQGGEQYF

clone_size: many
cdr3_length: 12
j_call: TRBJ2-7
d_call: -
v_call: TRBV12-3/TRBV12-4
cdr3_nt: TGTGCCAGCAGCTTACACTCCTACGAGCAGTACTTC
cdr3_aa: CASSLHSYEQYF

clone_size: many
cdr3_length: 13
j_call: TRBJ1-6
d_call: -
v_call: TRBV14
cdr3_nt: TGTGCCAGCAGCCAAGATCTTCCTTCACCCCTCCACTTT
cdr3_aa: CASSQDLPSPLHF

clone_size: many
cdr3_length: 15
j_call: TRBJ2-1
d_call: -
v_call: TRBV5-1
cdr3_nt: TGCGCCAGCTCTAAGGGCGGGGAATCCTACAATGAGCAGTTCTTC
cdr3_aa: CASSKGGESYNEQFF

clone_size: few
cdr3_length: 16
j_call: TRBJ2-2
d_call: -
v_call: TRBV7-9
cdr3_nt: TGTGCCAGCAGCTTAGGAGCAGCCGCGAACACCGGGGAGCTGTTTTTT
cdr3_aa: CASSLGAAANTGELFF

clone_size: many
cdr3_length: 17
j_call: TRBJ1-2
d_call: -
v_call: TRBV6-5
cdr3_nt: TGTGCCAGCAGTCGCGGAGTGACAGCCACGTCTAACTATGGCTACACCTTC
cdr3_aa: CASSRGVTATSNYGYTF

clone_size: many
cdr3_length: 15
j_call: TRBJ1-5
d_call: TRBD1
v_call: TRBV4-1
cdr3_nt: TGCGCCAGCAGCGGAACGACAGGGGGTTTTAAGCCCCAGCATTTT
cdr3_aa: CASSGTTGGFKPQHF

clone_size: few
cdr3_length: 15
j_call: TRBJ2-7
d_call: TRBD2
v_call: TRBV20-1
cdr3_nt: TGCAGTGCGTCCGTTCTAGCGGGAGGGCCTAACGAGCAGTACTTC
cdr3_aa: CSASVLAGGPNEQYF

clone_size: few
cdr3_length: 16
j_call: TRBJ2-3
d_call: -
v_call: TRBV7-8
cdr3_nt: TGTGCCAGCAGCTTAGCAGCGGCCCCAGGCACAGATACGCAGTATTTT
cdr3_aa: CASSLAAAPGTDTQYF

clone_size: many
cdr3_length: 12
j_call: TRBJ2-7
d_call: -
v_call: TRBV28
cdr3_nt: TGTGCCAGCAGTTTAGGGGGGTGGGAGCAGTACTTC
cdr3_aa: CASSLGGWEQYF

clone_size: many
cdr3_length: 16
j_call: TRBJ2-2
d_call: TRBD1
v_call: TRBV4-1
cdr3_nt: TGCGCCAGCAGCCCCCGAGGACAGGGAAGTGTTGGGGAGCTGTTTTTT
cdr3_aa: CASSPRGQGSVGELFF

clone_size: few
cdr3_length: 15
j_call: TRBJ2-3
d_call: -
v_call: TRBV5-1
cdr3_nt: TGCGCCAGCAGCGTGGGACTGGTCGGGACAGATACGCAGTATTTT
cdr3_aa: CASSVGLVGTDTQYF

clone_size: many
cdr3_length: 14
j_call: TRBJ2-1
d_call: TRBD2
v_call: TRBV28
cdr3_nt: TGTGCCAGCCAAACCGGGACTAGAGGCAATGAGCAGTTCTTC
cdr3_aa: CASQTGTRGNEQFF

clone_size: medium-sized
cdr3_length: 14
j_call: TRBJ2-5
d_call: -
v_call: TRBV20-1
cdr3_nt: TGCAGTGCTAGTACTGGGGGCGGAGAAGAGACCCAGTACTTC
cdr3_aa: CSASTGGGEETQYF

clone_size: many
cdr3_length: 11
j_call: TRBJ2-3
d_call: -
v_call: TRBV28
cdr3_nt: TGTGCCAGCAGTTTATTAGATACGCAGTATTTT
cdr3_aa: CASSLLDTQYF

clone_size: -
cdr3_length: 15
j_call: TRBJ2-1
d_call: TRBD2
v_call: TRBV19
cdr3_nt: TGTGCCAGTAGTCTTAGGGAGCGGGATAGCAATGAGCAGTTCTTC
cdr3_aa: CASSLRERDSNEQFF

clone_size: many
cdr3_length: 11
j_call: TRBJ2-5
d_call: TRBD1
v_call: TRBV29-1
cdr3_nt: TGCAGCGCCCGGACAGGAGAGACCCAGTACTTC
cdr3_aa: CSARTGETQYF

clone_size: many
cdr3_length: 13
j_call: TRBJ1-5
d_call: -
v_call: TRBV12-3/TRBV12-4
cdr3_nt: TGTGCCAGCAGCCCCTGGGTTCATCAGCCCCAGCATTTT
cdr3_aa: CASSPWVHQPQHF

clone_size: many
cdr3_length: 13
j_call: TRBJ1-6
d_call: -
v_call: TRBV6-6
cdr3_nt: TGTGCCAGCAGTAGTATCCAGAGTTCACCCCTCCACTTT
cdr3_aa: CASSSIQSSPLHF

clone_size: many
cdr3_length: 14
j_call: TRBJ1-2
d_call: TRBD1
v_call: TRBV28
cdr3_nt: TGTGCCACAAAACGCGGGGACAGACGCTATGGCTACACCTTC
cdr3_aa: CATKRGDRRYGYTF

clone_size: many
cdr3_length: 16
j_call: TRBJ2-1
d_call: TRBD1
v_call: TRBV6-5
cdr3_nt: TGTGCCAGCAGTTACGGTGGGCAGGGGGCCTACAATGAGCAGTTCTTC
cdr3_aa: CASSYGGQGAYNEQFF

clone_size: many
cdr3_length: 15
j_call: TRBJ2-3
d_call: TRBD1
v_call: TRBV5-5
cdr3_nt: TGTGCCAGCAGCTGGGGACAGAGTAGCACAGATACGCAGTATTTT
cdr3_aa: CASSWGQSSTDTQYF

clone_size: -
cdr3_length: 13
j_call: TRBJ2-5
d_call: -
v_call: TRBV30
cdr3_nt: TGTGCCTGGAGTGAACAGGTTGAAGAGACCCAGTACTTC
cdr3_aa: CAWSEQVEETQYF

clone_size: many
cdr3_length: 14
j_call: TRBJ1-1
d_call: -
v_call: TRBV5-1
cdr3_nt: TGCGCCAGCAGCTTGGTGGTTGAGGGCACTGAAGCTTTCTTT
cdr3_aa: CASSLVVEGTEAFF

clone_size: many
cdr3_length: 14
j_call: TRBJ2-7
d_call: -
v_call: TRBV2
cdr3_nt: TGTGCCAGCAGTGAAGCGACGGTCGACTACGAGCAGTACTTC
cdr3_aa: CASSEATVDYEQYF

clone_size: many
cdr3_length: 19
j_call: TRBJ2-2
d_call: TRBD2
v_call: TRBV7-2
cdr3_nt: TGTGCCAGCAGCTTAAAACTAGGACTAGCGGGAGGCAACACCGGGGAGCTGTTTTTT
cdr3_aa: CASSLKLGLAGGNTGELFF

clone_size: many
cdr3_length: 14
j_call: TRBJ2-7
d_call: -
v_call: TRBV6-5
cdr3_nt: TGTGCCAGCAGTAGGGACACGGGAGGCTACGAGCAGTACTTC
cdr3_aa: CASSRDTGGYEQYF

clone_size: many
cdr3_length: 15
j_call: TRBJ2-7
d_call: -
v_call: TRBV25-1
cdr3_nt: TGTGCCAGCAGTGGTGGCGGCCTAAGCTCCTACGAGCAGTACTTC
cdr3_aa: CASSGGGLSSYEQYF

clone_size: many
cdr3_length: 13
j_call: TRBJ2-5
d_call: -
v_call: TRBV7-9
cdr3_nt: TGTGCCAGCAGCCCCCGGACAGAAGAGACCCAGTACTTC
cdr3_aa: CASSPRTEETQYF

clone_size: many
cdr3_length: 16
j_call: TRBJ1-2
d_call: -
v_call: TRBV15
cdr3_nt: TGTGCCACCAGCAGAGTAGTCGGGTCCCTAGTGGACGGCTACACCTTC
cdr3_aa: CATSRVVGSLVDGYTF

clone_size: many
cdr3_length: 14
j_call: TRBJ2-3
d_call: TRBD2
v_call: TRBV6-2/TRBV6-3
cdr3_nt: TGTGCCAGCAGTCCCGGGACTAGCGGGCATACGCAGTATTTT
cdr3_aa: CASSPGTSGHTQYF

clone_size: many
cdr3_length: 14
j_call: TRBJ2-5
d_call: TRBD1
v_call: TRBV11-2
cdr3_nt: TGTGCCAGCAGCCACGGACAGGGACGAGAGACCCAGTACTTC
cdr3_aa: CASSHGQGRETQYF

clone_size: many
cdr3_length: 16
j_call: TRBJ1-2
d_call: TRBD1
v_call: TRBV6-1
cdr3_nt: TGTGCCAGCAGTGAAGCTTCCGGGACAGGGTCTCTTGGCTACACCTTC
cdr3_aa: CASSEASGTGSLGYTF

clone_size: many
cdr3_length: 17
j_call: TRBJ2-1
d_call: -
v_call: TRBV5-1
cdr3_nt: TGCGCCAGCAGCTTAGGAGCGACGCAACCCTCCTACAATGAGCAGTTCTTC
cdr3_aa: CASSLGATQPSYNEQFF

clone_size: many
cdr3_length: 15
j_call: TRBJ2-3
d_call: -
v_call: TRBV11-1
cdr3_nt: TGTGCCAGCAGCTTATCGACCGGAGACTGGGATACGCAGTATTTT
cdr3_aa: CASSLSTGDWDTQYF